The entry below describes one T cell receptor (beta chain). Antigen: not known. Specified time point: newly diagnosed, previously untreated cHL patient sample. CD4+ T cells were purified from thawed PBMCs by magnetic negative selection. Comparators were PBMCs taken from newly diagnosed, untreated classical Hodgkin lymphoma. The entry originates in a study of PD-1 blockade in classical Hodgkin lymphoma. Overall study results and limits: Newly diagnosed patients reportedly trailed healthy donors in baseline TCR diversity.

Germline CDR1 SGHRS, CDR2 YFSETQ. The CDR3 spans 14 residues. V was pared by 3 bases and J by 3 bases, with 10 bases between. Clones were read by immunoSEQ multiplex PCR, and TCRdb kept only the in-frame ones, dropping some. Here the sample spans about 32,000 clones, about 85% being singletons. This sequence was found in a human donor with classical Hodgkin lymphoma. Input material: CD4+ T cells from blood. The gene calls are TRBV5-1 and TRBJ1-3; the D is unclear. The CDR3 nucleotides read TGCGCCAGCAGCTCCGGGTCGGGTGGAAACACCATATATTTT. This sequence encodes CASSSGSGGNTIYF. Using reference TRBV5-1 and TRBJ1-3 for the parts outside the CDR3, the full variable domain is KAGVTQTPRYLIKTRGQQVTLSCSPISGHRSVSWYQQTPGQGLQFLFEYFSETQRNKGNFPGRFSGRQFSNSRSEMNVSTLELGDSALYLCASSSGSGGNTIYFGEGSWLTVV.